These 14 T cell receptor beta chains were sequenced from one sample in a study of cytomegalovirus exposure and HLA in healthy donors. Assay used: immunoSEQ multiplex PCR; TCRdb lists only in-frame clones, some missing. This table has fewer than 400,000 clones, approximately 91% appearing once. What was sequenced was PBMCs. These receptors were taken from a man aged 25 to 40 in good health and CMV-seronegative.

The V call is TRBV30, the J call TRBJ1-1; 7 nucleotides match TRBD1. The germline CDR1 and CDR2 sequences are GTSNPN and SVGIG (reference sequence). This CDR3 has 15 amino acids. Trimming took 4 bases from V and 1 from J; bases not matched to a gene: 9. CDR3 loop: CAWIGGRVTNTEAFF. The CDR3 coding sequence is TGTGCCTGGATAGGGGGCAGGGTGACGAACACTGAAGCTTTCTTT.

The chain has TRBV5-4 and TRBJ1-4; D is undetermined. Germline values: CDR1 SGHNT, CDR2 YYREEE (reference sequence). The CDR3 spans 17 residues. The V end was cut by 1 base, the J end by 8 bases, with 21 bases between. The CDR3 protein is CASSLTGRENLIEKLFF. The CDR3 DNA reads TGTGCCAGCAGCTTGACGGGTCGGGAGAACCTTATCGAAAAACTGTTTTTT. The full variable domain, in which reference TRBV5-4 and TRBJ1-4 provide the parts outside the CDR3, is ETGVTQSPTHLIKTRGQQVTLRCSSQSGHNTVSWYQQALGQGPQFIFQYYREEENGRGNFPPRFSGLQFPNYSSELNVNALELDDSALYLCASSLTGRENLIEKLFFGSGTQLSVL.

This clone is a singleton in its sample. The V gene is TRBV15, the J gene TRBJ1-5; perhaps TRBD1 as D (6 bases). V lost 5 bases, J lost 2 bases, and 13 bases lay in between. CDR3 length: 15 amino acids. Germline CDR1 LNHNV, CDR2 YYDKDF (reference sequence). The chain's CDR3 is CATSPQGGGNQPQHF. As DNA, the CDR3 is TGTGCCACCAGCCCCCAAGGGGGTGGCAATCAGCCCCAGCATTTT.

The chain uses TRBV10-2 and TRBJ2-1, with TRBD2 matching 9 bases. Germline V gives CDR1 WSHSY, CDR2 SAAADI. The CDR3 contains 15 residues. V lost 7 bases, J lost 7 bases, and 11 bases stayed unmatched. CDR3 DNA: TGCGCCAGCAACCTCTGGGCGGGGGGGCGAAATGAGCAGTTCTTC. Translated, it gives CASNLWAGGRNEQFF.

This clone was detected a few times. V usage is TRBV2 and J usage is TRBJ2-7; 7 bases fit TRBD1. Germline V CDR1 and CDR2: SNHLY, FYNNEI. This CDR3 spans 12 amino acids. J gave up 6 bases and V 4 bases, and 3 bases lay outside the gene matches. The CDR3 sequence is CASSGDSSEQYF. The CDR3 nucleotides read TGTGCCAGCAGTGGGGACAGTTCCGAGCAGTACTTC. Drawing the rest from reference TRBV2 and TRBJ2-7, the complete variable domain is EPEVTQTPSHQVTQMGQEVILRCVPISNHLYFYWYRQILGQKVEFLVSFYNNEISEKSEIFDDQFSVERPDGSNFTLKIRSTKLEDSAMYFCASSGDSSEQYFGPGTRLTVT.

This clone showed up just a few times. The V and J genes are TRBV5-4 and TRBJ1-1, with D maybe TRBD1 (5 bases). From germline, CDR1 is SGHNT and CDR2 YYREEE (reference sequence). V was trimmed by 1 base and J by 2 bases, leaving 9 bases between them. The CDR3 is made up of 14 amino acids. In DNA form, the CDR3 reads TGTGCCAGCAGCTTGACACAGGCCAACACTGAAGCTTTCTTT. It specifies CASSLTQANTEAFF.

The chain has TRBV12-5 and TRBJ1-1; TRBD1 agrees at 9 bases. With 3 bases clipped from V and 3 bases from J, the junction kept 8 bases outside the gene matches. Germline V gene data show CDR1 as LGHNT and CDR2 as FRNRAP. The CDR3 runs 16 residues. The DNA of the CDR3 is TGTGCTAGTGGTTTCCGACGGACAGGGGCGGACACTGAAGCTTTCTTT. Encoded protein: CASGFRRTGADTEAFF.

This clone was recorded once. J is TRBJ2-2 and V is TRBV5-5; TRBD2 might be the D (7 bases). The V and J ends lost 5 bases and 3 bases respectively, with 11 bases between them. The CDR3 is 14 residues long. Germline V CDR1 and CDR2: SGHKS, YYEKEE (reference sequence). CDR3 nucleotides: TGTGCCAGCAGTGCGGGGGCCTACACCGGGGAGCTGTTTTTT. This encodes CASSAGAYTGELFF.

This chain links TRBV7-9 with TRBJ2-7; D gene unclear. Trimming pared 4 bases from V and 3 bases from J, leaving 10 bases between. The CDR3 totals 13 residues. In germline, CDR1 is SEHNR, CDR2 FQNEAQ (reference sequence). The CDR3 sequence: CASSSSVNYEQYF. DNA of the CDR3: TGTGCCAGCAGCTCATCAGTGAACTACGAGCAGTACTTC.

This clone is a singleton in its sample. This CDR3 reads CASSLAESVHRDTQYF. The CDR3 DNA reads TGTGCCAGCAGCTTGGCGGAGTCGGTGCACAGGGATACGCAGTATTTT. The chain couples TRBV5-4 to TRBJ2-3; maybe TRBD1 (5 bases). Germline lookup yields CDR1 SGHNT and CDR2 YYREEE (reference sequence). CDR3 size: 16 residues. V shed 0 bases and J shed 6 bases, with 17 bases lying between them.

The chain employs TRBV4-3 and TRBJ1-1, with 7 bases aligning to TRBD1. The CDR3 spans 13 residues. V lost 4 bases, J lost 5 bases, and 4 bases stayed unmatched. CDR1 LGHNA and CDR2 YSLEER come from the germline V gene. For the CDR3, the DNA is TGCGCCAGCAGCCCCGACAGGGAAACTGAAGCTTTCTTT. Encoded protein: CASSPDRETEAFF.

The chain combines TRBV4-1 with TRBJ2-2; D is ambiguous. The CDR3 spans 13 residues. The ends were cut back, 5 bases at V and 7 bases at J, with 11 bases in the middle. CDR1 is MGHRA and CDR2 is YSYEKL in the germline V gene. DNA of the CDR3: TGCGCCAGCAGCGGAAGAACTATCGGGGAGCTGTTTTTT. Protein sequence: CASSGRTIGELFF.

The V and J genes are TRBV4-3 and TRBJ1-4, with D possibly matching TRBD1 (6 bases). This CDR3 is built from 16 residues. Germline V CDR1 and CDR2: LGHNA, YSLEER. Trimming pared 0 bases from V and 5 bases from J, leaving 13 bases between. The chain's CDR3 is CASSQDFGGTNEKLFF. The CDR3 region has the DNA TGCGCCAGCAGCCAAGATTTCGGGGGGACAAATGAAAAACTGTTTTTT.

Here the CDR3 DNA reads TGTGCCAGCAGTGAAGCGAGGAGCAGCAACGAAAAACTGTTTTTT. This gives the protein CASSEARSSNEKLFF. The V gene is TRBV2, the J gene TRBJ1-4, with D unresolved. The V and J ends lost 0 bases and 8 bases respectively, with 13 bases between them. Germline loops: CDR1 SNHLY, CDR2 FYNNEI. This CDR3 contains 15 residues.